This T cell receptor (beta chain) is drawn from a study of T cells in Graves' hyperthyroidism and ophthalmopathy. Absence of ophthalmopathy progression within 18 months defined stable Graves' hyperthyroidism. Patients aged 18 to 65 had newly diagnosed hyperthyroidism that had lasted under 2 months. About this clonotype itself: Its antigen is undetermined.

Study-level findings and limits: Ophthalmopathy and stable hyperthyroidism were separated by a 13 V-J model.

Researchers amplified the TCR beta CDR3 regions from RNA transcripts. The HTBI primer set served for first-round RT-PCR of the TCR CDR3. TCRdb recomputed calls from the multiplex PCR reads with MiXCR, one row per CDR3 protein. The table lists 700,000 or so distinct CDR3 sequences, around 17% of them singletons. Sequenced material: blood. The origin of this receptor is a man in his late teens or twenties with Graves' hyperthyroidism.

CDR3 sequence: CASSYNIGQGGNQPQHF. CDR3 DNA sequence: TGTGCCAGCAGTTACAATATCGGGCAGGGAGGCAATCAGCCCCAGCATTTT. The chain combines TRBV6-2 or TRBV6-3 with TRBJ1-5, with a tentative D call TRBD1 (5 bases). The V end lost 2 bases, the J end lost 2 bases, and 16 bases lay between the germline ends. The CDR3 totals 17 residues. Germline V gene sequence: CDR1 MNHEY, CDR2 SVGEGT.